The 24 T cell receptor beta chains in this list originate from one sample, sequenced in a study of cytomegalovirus exposure and HLA in healthy donors. With 60 Vbeta and 13 Jbeta primers, the PCR was carried out. The data were produced by immunoSEQ multiplex PCR, yet TCRdb's version contains in-frame clones alone and is incomplete. The table lists over 200,000 clones, about 80% of them singletons. Material for sequencing was PBMCs. All receptors come from a woman between 35 and 50 years old in good health and CMV-seronegative.

The V gene is TRBV30, the J gene TRBJ2-1, with TRBD2 matching 12 bases. The CDR3 runs 13 residues. The V gene end was trimmed by 5 bases and the J gene end by 6 bases; junction bases not matched to a gene: 2. Germline assignment: CDR1 GTSNPN and CDR2 SVGIG (reference sequence). The CDR3 is CAWGGLAGNEQFF. In DNA, the CDR3 is TGTGCCTGGGGGGGACTAGCGGGCAATGAGCAGTTCTTC. Combining the CDR3 with reference TRBV30 and TRBJ2-1 gives the whole variable domain SQTIHQWPATLVQPVGSPLSLECTVEGTSNPNLYWYRQAAGRGLQLLFYSVGIGQISSEVPQNLSASRPQDRQFILSSKKLLLSDSGFYLCAWGGLAGNEQFFGPGTRLTVL.

The chain recombines TRBV4-1 with TRBJ2-3; D perhaps matches TRBD1 (6 bases). The V gene's germline CDR1 is MGHRA and CDR2 YSYEKL. The CDR3 has 17 residues. V was pared by 3 bases and J by 3 bases, with 19 bases between. CDR3 in amino acids: CASSHIGRQVGTDTQYF. The CDR3 DNA reads as TGCGCCAGCAGCCACATAGGACGACAGGTCGGAACAGATACGCAGTATTTT.

With respect to this clone: One junction end does not reproduce the germline sequence, and a read error may be involved. CDR3 residues: CASGQSGYPF. CDR3 coding DNA: TGTGCCAGCGGACAGAGCGGCTACCCCTTC. The rearrangement uses TRBV5-4 and TRBJ1-2, with D possibly TRBD1 on 6 matching bases. This CDR3 has 10 residues. CDR1 is SGHNT, CDR2 YYREEE, per germline (reference sequence). Based on the CDR3 plus reference TRBV5-4 and TRBJ1-2, the full variable domain is ETGVTQSPTHLIKTRGQQVTLRCSSQSGHNTVSWYQQALGQGPQFIFQYYREEENGRGNFPPRFSGLQFPNYSSELNVNALELDDSALYLCASGQSGYPFGSGTRLTVV.

The V call is TRBV5-1, the J call TRBJ1-3; no reliable D call. The CDR3 consists of 14 residues. Per the germline V gene, CDR1 is SGHRS and CDR2 is YFSETQ. Trimming removed 1 base at V and 0 bases at J, with 5 bases between. CDR3 amino acids: CASSLSSSGNTIYF. As DNA, the CDR3 is TGCGCCAGCAGCTTGAGTAGCTCTGGAAACACCATATATTTT.

The chain uses TRBV28 and TRBJ2-1; perhaps TRBD1 as D (6 bases). The CDR3 runs 12 residues. Trimming cost V 7 bases and J 4 bases, with 8 bases left between them. Germline V gives CDR1 MDHEN, CDR2 SYDVKM. The CDR3 region has the DNA TGTGCCAGCAAGGGGGTGTACAATGAGCAGTTCTTC. This gives the protein CASKGVYNEQFF.

The chain employs TRBV5-4 and TRBJ1-1; D is undetermined. CDR1 SGHNT and CDR2 YYREEE come from the germline V gene (reference sequence). This CDR3 contains 14 residues. Trimming took 2 bases from V and 2 from J, leaving 10 bases between them. The chain's CDR3 is CASSLDPGNTEAFF. The CDR3 DNA follows: TGTGCCAGCAGCTTAGACCCGGGAAACACTGAAGCTTTCTTT.

The V call is TRBV7-2, the J call TRBJ2-1; 11 bases fit TRBD1. Looked up from germline, CDR1 is SGHTA and CDR2 is FQGNSA. J gave up 2 bases and V 3 bases, and 3 bases lay outside the gene matches. This CDR3 is 16 amino acids long. The CDR3: CASSFQGQGAYNEQFF. For the CDR3, the DNA is TGTGCCAGCAGCTTTCAGGGACAGGGGGCCTACAATGAGCAGTTCTTC.

This rearrangement joins TRBV5-1 to TRBJ2-7; the match to TRBD1 covers 9 bases. CDR1 and CDR2 (germline): SGHRS, YFSETQ. The CDR3 runs 16 residues. J lost 1 base, V lost 4 bases, and 9 bases had no gene match. CDR3: CASSASGTGTSYEQYF. The CDR3 DNA is TGCGCCAGCAGCGCATCCGGGACAGGGACTTCCTACGAGCAGTACTTC.

V usage is TRBV18 and J usage is TRBJ2-3, with 8 bases that match TRBD1. Losses at the gene ends were 4 bases for V and 4 bases for J; bases not matched to a gene: 10. The CDR3 loop spans 16 amino acids. Germline V gene lookup returns CDR1 KGHSH and CDR2 LQKENI. This chain's CDR3 is CASSRTTVQGADTQYF. CDR3 in DNA: TGTGCCAGCTCACGAACCACGGTACAGGGGGCAGATACGCAGTATTTT.

A few counts support this clone. The V and J genes are TRBV19 and TRBJ2-1; 9 bases match TRBD2. Germline CDR1 reads LNHDA; CDR2 reads SQIVND (reference sequence). The ends lost 5 bases at V and 7 bases at J; junction bases unmatched: 9. The CDR3 has 15 amino acids. The CDR3 reads CASSWTLAGYNEQFF. CDR3 coding DNA: TGTGCCAGTAGTTGGACCCTAGCGGGGTATAATGAGCAGTTCTTC. Drawing the rest from reference TRBV19 and TRBJ2-1, the complete variable domain is DGGITQSPKYLFRKEGQNVTLSCEQNLNHDAMYWYRQDPGQGLRLIYYSQIVNDFQKGDIAEGYSVSREKKESFPLTVTSAQKNPTAFYLCASSWTLAGYNEQFFGPGTRLTVL.

The V call is TRBV5-1, the J call TRBJ1-4; D is perhaps TRBD1 (6 bases). The CDR3 extends over 14 amino acids. The V gene's germline CDR1 is SGHRS and CDR2 YFSETQ. Trimming shortened V by 4 bases and J by 4 bases, and 11 bases separated the two germline ends. CDR3 sequence: CASSTDSYNEKLFF. CDR3 bases: TGCGCCAGCAGCACGGACAGCTATAATGAAAAACTGTTTTTT.

The chain carries TRBV19 and TRBJ2-7; 7 bases fit TRBD1. The CDR3 totals 14 residues. Germline V lookup: CDR1 LNHDA, CDR2 SQIVND (reference sequence). The V gene end was trimmed by 5 bases and the J gene end by 3 bases; junction bases not matched to a gene: 7. CDR3 region: CASSPGTALYEQYF. The CDR3 DNA is TGTGCCAGTAGTCCTGGGACAGCCCTCTACGAGCAGTACTTC.

This chain connects TRBV5-1 to TRBJ2-7, with D possibly matching TRBD1 (6 bases). The length of the CDR3 is 14 residues. V was cut by 3 bases and J by 0 bases, with 10 bases left in between. Per germline, CDR1 SGHRS and CDR2 YFSETQ. This CDR3 is CASSWTVSSYEQYF. The CDR3 nucleotides read TGCGCCAGCAGCTGGACAGTGAGCTCCTACGAGCAGTACTTC.

The rearrangement joins TRBV5-4 to TRBJ2-2; TRBD2 aligns across 10 bases. CDR3 length equals 16 residues. Germline V gene sequence: CDR1 SGHNT, CDR2 YYREEE (reference sequence). The J segment lost 3 bases and the V segment lost 4 bases, leaving 6 bases of the junction unmatched. The CDR3 sequence is CASSPLAGVDTGELFF. CDR3 DNA sequence: TGTGCCAGCAGCCCCCTAGCGGGGGTTGACACCGGGGAGCTGTTTTTT. The whole variable domain, remainder taken from reference TRBV5-4 and TRBJ2-2, is ETGVTQSPTHLIKTRGQQVTLRCSSQSGHNTVSWYQQALGQGPQFIFQYYREEENGRGNFPPRFSGLQFPNYSSELNVNALELDDSALYLCASSPLAGVDTGELFFGEGSRLTVL.

The rearrangement uses TRBV19 and TRBJ1-1; 7 nucleotides agree with TRBD1. Germline CDR1 reads LNHDA; CDR2 reads SQIVND (reference sequence). Trimming at V came to 5 bases and at J to 1 base, leaving 4 bases not matched to a gene. This CDR3 has 14 amino acids. In DNA form, the CDR3 reads TGTGCCAGTAGTGCTTACAGGGGGAACACTGAAGCTTTCTTT. Protein sequence: CASSAYRGNTEAFF.

The CDR3 here is CASSYGGEGGTEAFF. DNA of the CDR3: TGTGCCAGCAGTTACGGAGGGGAGGGGGGCACTGAAGCTTTCTTT. V gene TRBV6-6 combines with J gene TRBJ1-1; D perhaps matches TRBD1 (6 bases). Trimming left V 2 bases short and J 4 bases short, with 14 bases between. The germline CDR1 and CDR2 sequences are MNHNY and SVGAGI (reference sequence). The CDR3 sequence is 15 residues long.

The chain joins TRBV5-1 to TRBJ2-2; D perhaps matches TRBD1 (6 bases). This CDR3 is built from 13 residues. Deletions cut 1 base from V and 7 bases from J, with 8 bases between. CDR1 is SGHRS, CDR2 YFSETQ, per germline. CDR3 DNA sequence: TGCGCCAGCAGCTTGTCAGGGGACGGGGAGCTGTTTTTT. This gives the protein CASSLSGDGELFF.

The chain has TRBV11-3 and TRBJ1-6, with unresolved D. The CDR3 extends over 13 amino acids. The germline V and J ends were trimmed by 1 base and 7 bases, with 5 bases remaining between them. Germline CDR1 reads SGHNT; CDR2 reads YENEEA. The CDR3 nucleotides read TGTGCCAGCAGCTTAGGGCAGAATTCACCCCTCCACTTT. Its translation is CASSLGQNSPLHF. Combining the CDR3 with reference TRBV11-3 and TRBJ1-6 gives the whole variable domain EAGVVQSPRYKIIEKKQPVAFWCNPISGHNTLYWYLQNLGQGPELLIRYENEEAVDDSQLPKDRFSAERLKGVDSTLKIQPAELGDSAVYLCASSLGQNSPLHFGNGTRLTVT.

The rearrangement joins TRBV9 to TRBJ2-2, with TRBD1 matching over 8 bases. The germline V gene has CDR1 SGDLS and CDR2 YYNGEE. Unmatched junction bases numbered 6, after V lost 0 bases and J lost 5 bases. The CDR3 contains 16 residues. Here the CDR3 DNA reads TGTGCCAGCAGCGTAGCTCCAGGGGGCGCGACCGGGGAGCTGTTTTTT. It specifies CASSVAPGGATGELFF. Combining the CDR3 with reference TRBV9 and TRBJ2-2 gives the whole variable domain DSGVTQTPKHLITATGQRVTLRCSPRSGDLSVYWYQQSLDQGLQFLIQYYNGEERAKGNILERFSAQQFPDLHSELNLSSLELGDSALYFCASSVAPGGATGELFFGEGSRLTVL.

The CDR3 reads CASSFDNDRAGYGYTF. CDR3 coding DNA: TGTGCCAGCAGCTTCGATAACGACAGGGCGGGCTATGGCTACACCTTC. The chain has TRBV5-8 and TRBJ1-2; 7 bases match TRBD1. The CDR3 runs to 16 residues. Germline-derived CDR1 and CDR2 are SGHTS and YDEGEE. V shed 2 bases and J 4 bases; nucleotides not matched to a gene: 11.

Comments on this clone: At one end, the junction sequence differs from germline, possibly due to a read error. Other nucleotide sequences from this sample produce the same CDR3. The chain carries TRBV9 and TRBJ1-3; D is unresolved. The CDR3 consists of 14 residues. Germline V gene data show CDR1 as SGDLS and CDR2 as YYNGEE. CDR3: CASSPVSSGNTIYF. The CDR3 DNA reads TGCGCCAGCAGCCCCGTTAGCTCTGGAAACACCATATATTTT.

The genes are TRBV6-6 and TRBJ1-5; D not resolved. The CDR3 has 14 amino acids. CDR1 MNHNY and CDR2 SVGAGI come from the germline V gene (reference sequence). Deletions cut 2 bases from V and 4 bases from J, with 9 bases between. The CDR3 DNA reads as TGTGCCAGCAGTTACCCTGAGCCGAATCAGCCCCAGCATTTT. Amino acids: CASSYPEPNQPQHF.

The chain combines TRBV14 with TRBJ1-1; the D gene is possibly TRBD1 (6 bases). CDR1 SGHDN and CDR2 FVKESK come from the germline V gene. The CDR3 totals 15 residues. Trimming shortened V by 6 bases and J by 3 bases, and 17 bases separated the two germline ends. The CDR3 nucleotides are TGTGCCAGCAGGTGGGGGGGCGGCGTGGACACTGAAGCTTTCTTT. It translates to CASRWGGGVDTEAFF.

This clone was seen a few times. The gene calls are TRBV6-1 and TRBJ1-5, with D unclear. V was pared by 1 base and J by 10 bases, with 11 bases between. The germline V gene encodes CDR1 MNHNS and CDR2 SASEGT. The CDR3 covers 13 residues. The CDR3 DNA reads TGTGCCAGCAGTGAAGGGGGAGGGAACCCCCAGCATTTT. Protein product: CASSEGGGNPQHF.